This T cell receptor (beta chain) was found in a study of blood T cell repertoires in COVID-19. For the study at large: The origin of the acute and convalescent COVID-19 samples was the United States, Italy and Spain.

Assignments of participants to cohorts depended upon their own reported clinical history. The authors' processing: Amplification from reference gene primers served as the basis for estimated nucleated cell counts. Generated by immunoSEQ multiplex PCR, the TCRdb table keeps only in-frame clones and is missing some. The V and J calls and the clone size are those of that table, but D and trimming were determined from the DNA. This repertoire shows roughly 400,000 clones, around 90% found once; its top ten account for about 2.1%. This TCR was recovered from a woman in her thirties or forties with acute COVID-19. What was sequenced was PBMCs or T cells enriched from blood (not recorded which).

The chain's CDR3 is CASRPGQDSSGANVLTF. Written as DNA, the CDR3 is TGCGCCAGCAGACCGGGACAGGATAGCTCTGGGGCCAACGTCCTGACTTTC. The chain is built from TRBV5-1 and TRBJ2-6; 8 nucleotides line up with TRBD1. J gave up 0 bases and V 5 bases, and 7 bases lay outside the gene matches. The CDR3 consists of 17 residues. Germline assignment: CDR1 SGHRS and CDR2 YFSETQ.